One and the same sample provided the 2 T cell receptor beta chains below, sequenced in a study of T cells in Graves' hyperthyroidism and ophthalmopathy. The TCR beta CDR3 regions underwent amplification using RNA transcripts as the source. The TCR CDR3 first-round RT-PCR relied on the HTBI primer set. One entry per CDR3 protein results from TCRdb running MiXCR on the multiplex PCR reads. This repertoire shows 250,000 or so distinct CDR3 sequences, 13% to 15% found once; its top ten account for roughly 15%. The sample taken for sequencing was blood. These receptors came from a woman aged 40-49 years with Graves' hyperthyroidism that later progressed to Graves' ophthalmopathy.

This clonotype showed up many times. The J gene is TRBJ2-7, the V gene TRBV28, with a weak D call TRBD1 (5 bases). Per germline, CDR1 MDHEN and CDR2 SYDVKM. The V end was cut by 3 bases, the J end by 0 bases, with 12 bases between. The CDR3 runs 15 residues. This CDR3 is CASSFETAFSYEQYF. The CDR3 nucleotides are TGTGCCAGCAGTTTCGAGACAGCCTTCTCCTACGAGCAGTACTTC.

The J gene is TRBJ1-2, the V gene TRBV19, with 8 bases fitting TRBD1. The germline CDR1 and CDR2 sequences are LNHDA and SQIVND (reference sequence). After removal of 3 bases from V and 8 bases from J, the junction contained 17 bases not matched to a gene. The CDR3 spans 17 residues. CDR3 protein: CASSIPYPRTGSGGYTF. The CDR3 DNA sequence: TGTGCCAGTAGTATCCCATACCCCCGGACAGGGTCTGGCGGCTACACCTTC.